This T cell receptor beta chain was sequenced during a study of shared clonotypes between healthy human individuals. In the sorted-subset replicate PCRs, approximately 200 ng DNA, around 30,000 T cell genomes, was used. Authors' analysis steps: Junction-only sequences produced by ImmunoSEQ had no quality scores, so filtering differed. Sequencing used immunoSEQ multiplex PCR; TCRdb keeps in-frame clones, though not all of them. The V and J calls and clone size are taken from that table; D and trimming were inferred from the DNA. The data hold some 2.3 million clones, with roughly 93% observed a single time. V lost 4 bases to trimming and J lost 0 bases, with 7 bases between them. The CDR3 totals 14 residues. Germline V gene data show CDR1 as MNHNS and CDR2 as SASEGT.

The V gene is TRBV6-1, the J gene TRBJ1-3, with unresolved D. This sequence was found in a man younger than 35 in good health. Some clones in this sample may be carry-over from other donors' samples. Sequences were obtained from naive CD4+ T cells from PBMCs. The subset: CD45RA+ positively selected. In DNA, the CDR3 is TGTGCCAGCAGTGTGCAGGTCTCTGGAAACACCATATATTTT. The encoded protein is CASSVQVSGNTIYF.